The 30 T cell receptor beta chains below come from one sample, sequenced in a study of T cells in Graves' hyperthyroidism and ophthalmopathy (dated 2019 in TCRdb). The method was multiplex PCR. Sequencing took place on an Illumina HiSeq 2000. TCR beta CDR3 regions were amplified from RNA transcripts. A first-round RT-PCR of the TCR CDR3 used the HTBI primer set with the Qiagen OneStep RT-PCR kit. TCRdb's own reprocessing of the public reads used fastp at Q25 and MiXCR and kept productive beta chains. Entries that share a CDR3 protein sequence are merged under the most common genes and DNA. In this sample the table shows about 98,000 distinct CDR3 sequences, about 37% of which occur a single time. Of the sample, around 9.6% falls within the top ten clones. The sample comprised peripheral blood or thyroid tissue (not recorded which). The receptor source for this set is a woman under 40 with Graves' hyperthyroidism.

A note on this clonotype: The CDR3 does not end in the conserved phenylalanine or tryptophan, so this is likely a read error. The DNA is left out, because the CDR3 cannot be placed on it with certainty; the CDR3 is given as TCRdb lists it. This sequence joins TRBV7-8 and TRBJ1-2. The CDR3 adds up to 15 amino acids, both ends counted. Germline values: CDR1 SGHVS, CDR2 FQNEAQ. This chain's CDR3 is CASSPRQGSNYGHTV.

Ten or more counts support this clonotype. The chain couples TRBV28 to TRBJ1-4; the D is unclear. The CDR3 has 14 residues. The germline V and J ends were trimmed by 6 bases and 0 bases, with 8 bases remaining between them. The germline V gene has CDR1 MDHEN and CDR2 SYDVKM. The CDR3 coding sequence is TGTGCCAGCAGACACACTACAACTAATGAAAAACTGTTTTTT. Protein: CASRHTTTNEKLFF.

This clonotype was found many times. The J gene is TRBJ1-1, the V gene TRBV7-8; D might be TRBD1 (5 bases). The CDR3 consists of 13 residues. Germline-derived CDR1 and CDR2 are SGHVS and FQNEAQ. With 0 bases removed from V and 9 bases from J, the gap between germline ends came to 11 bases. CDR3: CASSLALGDQAFF. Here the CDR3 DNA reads TGTGCCAGCAGCTTAGCACTGGGGGATCAAGCTTTCTTT.

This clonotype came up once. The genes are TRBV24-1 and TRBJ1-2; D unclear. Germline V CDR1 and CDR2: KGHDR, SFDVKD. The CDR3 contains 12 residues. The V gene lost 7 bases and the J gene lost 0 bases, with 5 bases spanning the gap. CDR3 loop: CATRDSNYGYTF. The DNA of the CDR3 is TGTGCCACCAGGGACTCTAACTATGGCTACACCTTC.

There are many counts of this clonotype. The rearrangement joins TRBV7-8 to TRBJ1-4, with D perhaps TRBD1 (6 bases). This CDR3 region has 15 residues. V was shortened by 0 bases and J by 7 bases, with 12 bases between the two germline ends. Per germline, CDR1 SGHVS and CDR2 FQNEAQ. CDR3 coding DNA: TGTGCCAGCAGCTTAGCGAGGGGGAGGAGTGAAAAACTGTTTTTT. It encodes CASSLARGRSEKLFF.

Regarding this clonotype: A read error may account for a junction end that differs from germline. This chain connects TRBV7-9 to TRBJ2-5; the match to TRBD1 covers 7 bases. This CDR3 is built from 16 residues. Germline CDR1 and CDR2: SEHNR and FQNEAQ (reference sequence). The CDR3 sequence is CASSLVGRGLEEAQYF. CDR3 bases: TGTGCCAGCAGCCTAGTTGGCAGGGGGTTGGAAGAGGCCCAGTACTTC.

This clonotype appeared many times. Here the CDR3 DNA reads TGTGCCAGCAGTGACCAGTGGGAGGGCGGCCACGAGCAGTACTTC. This encodes CASSDQWEGGHEQYF. The chain recombines TRBV2 with TRBJ2-7; TRBD2 matches 7 bases. This CDR3 is 15 amino acids long. V was clipped by 3 bases and J by 5 bases; unmatched bases: 10. The V gene's germline CDR1 is SNHLY and CDR2 FYNNEI. Filled out from reference TRBV2 and TRBJ2-7, the complete variable domain reads EPEVTQTPSHQVTQMGQEVILRCVPISNHLYFYWYRQILGQKVEFLVSFYNNEISEKSEIFDDQFSVERPDGSNFTLKIRSTKLEDSAMYFCASSDQWEGGHEQYFGPGTRLTVT.

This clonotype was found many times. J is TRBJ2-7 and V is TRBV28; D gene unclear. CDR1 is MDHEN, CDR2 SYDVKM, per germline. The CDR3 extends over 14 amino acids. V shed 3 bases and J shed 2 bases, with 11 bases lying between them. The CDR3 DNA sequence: TGTGCCAGCAGTTTTAATGGCGGAACCTACGAGCAGTACTTC. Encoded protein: CASSFNGGTYEQYF. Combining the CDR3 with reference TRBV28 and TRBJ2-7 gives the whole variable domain DVKVTQSSRYLVKRTGEKVFLECVQDMDHENMFWYRQDPGLGLRLIYFSYDVKMKEKGDIPEGYSVSREKKERFSLILESASTNQTSMYLCASSFNGGTYEQYFGPGTRLTVT.

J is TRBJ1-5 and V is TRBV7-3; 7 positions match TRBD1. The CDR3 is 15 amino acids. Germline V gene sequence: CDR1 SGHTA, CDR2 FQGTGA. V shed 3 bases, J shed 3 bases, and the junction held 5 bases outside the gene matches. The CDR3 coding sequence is TGTGCCAGCAGCTTCGACAGGGCGGACAATCAGCCCCAGCATTTT. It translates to CASSFDRADNQPQHF.

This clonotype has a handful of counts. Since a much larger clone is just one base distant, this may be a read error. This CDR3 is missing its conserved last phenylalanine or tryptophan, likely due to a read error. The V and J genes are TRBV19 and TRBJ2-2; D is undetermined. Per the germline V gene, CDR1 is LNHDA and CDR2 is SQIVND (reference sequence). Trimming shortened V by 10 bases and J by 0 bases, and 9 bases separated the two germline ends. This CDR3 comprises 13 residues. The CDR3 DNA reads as TGTGCCACAGCAGATACGAACACCGGGGAGCTGTTTTCT. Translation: CATADTNTGELFS.

CDR3 bases: TGTGCCAGCAGTGTGTGGGGGGAAGCTTTCTTT. As protein: CASSVWGEAFF. V usage is TRBV25-1 and J usage is TRBJ1-1; D is possibly TRBD1 (5 bases). This CDR3 region has 11 residues. Trimming cost V 4 bases and J 8 bases, with 8 bases left between them. The germline gives CDR1 MGHDK, CDR2 SYGVNS.

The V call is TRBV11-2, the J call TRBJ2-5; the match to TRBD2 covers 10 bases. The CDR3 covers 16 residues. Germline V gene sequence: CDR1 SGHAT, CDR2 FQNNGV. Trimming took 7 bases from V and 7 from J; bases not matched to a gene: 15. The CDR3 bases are TGTGCCAGCACCCTGGGGGTAGCGGGAGGAACGGGGACCCAGTACTTC. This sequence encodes CASTLGVAGGTGTQYF. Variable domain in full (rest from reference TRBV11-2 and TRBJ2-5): EAGVAQSPRYKIIEKRQSVAFWCNPISGHATLYWYQQILGQGPKLLIQFQNNGVVDDSQLPKDRFSAERLKGVDSTLKIQPAKLEDSAVYLCASTLGVAGGTGTQYFGPGTRLLVL.

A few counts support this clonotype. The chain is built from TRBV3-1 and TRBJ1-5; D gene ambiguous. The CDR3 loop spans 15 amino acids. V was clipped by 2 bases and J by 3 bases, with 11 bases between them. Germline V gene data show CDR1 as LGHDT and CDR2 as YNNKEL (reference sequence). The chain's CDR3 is CASSQYSGNNQPQHF. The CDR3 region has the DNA TGTGCCAGCAGCCAATATTCTGGGAACAATCAGCCCCAGCATTTT.

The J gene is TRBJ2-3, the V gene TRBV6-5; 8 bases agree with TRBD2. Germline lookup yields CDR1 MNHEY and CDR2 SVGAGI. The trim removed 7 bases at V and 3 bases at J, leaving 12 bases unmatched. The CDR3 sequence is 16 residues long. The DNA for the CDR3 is TGTGCCAGCACCGACGGGGCGGGAGGTACGACAGATACGCAGTATTTT. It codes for CASTDGAGGTTDTQYF.

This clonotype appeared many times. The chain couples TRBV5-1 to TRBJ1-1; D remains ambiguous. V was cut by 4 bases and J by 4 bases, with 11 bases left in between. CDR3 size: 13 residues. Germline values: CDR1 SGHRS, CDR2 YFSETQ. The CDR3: CASSQERVTEAFF. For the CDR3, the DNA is TGCGCCAGCAGCCAGGAGCGGGTCACTGAAGCTTTCTTT.

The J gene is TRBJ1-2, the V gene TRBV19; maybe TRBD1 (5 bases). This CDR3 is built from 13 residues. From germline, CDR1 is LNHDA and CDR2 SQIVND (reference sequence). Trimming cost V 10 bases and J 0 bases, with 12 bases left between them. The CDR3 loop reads CAISDSTNYGYTF. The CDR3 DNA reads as TGTGCCATCTCCGACAGCACTAACTATGGCTACACCTTC.

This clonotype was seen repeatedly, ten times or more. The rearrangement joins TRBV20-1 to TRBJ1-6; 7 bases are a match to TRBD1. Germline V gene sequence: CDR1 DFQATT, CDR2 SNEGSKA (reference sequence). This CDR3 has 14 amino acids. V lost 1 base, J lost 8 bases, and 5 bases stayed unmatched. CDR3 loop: CSARARGGDSPLHF. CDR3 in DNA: TGCAGTGCTAGAGCCAGGGGGGGGGATTCACCCCTCCACTTT.

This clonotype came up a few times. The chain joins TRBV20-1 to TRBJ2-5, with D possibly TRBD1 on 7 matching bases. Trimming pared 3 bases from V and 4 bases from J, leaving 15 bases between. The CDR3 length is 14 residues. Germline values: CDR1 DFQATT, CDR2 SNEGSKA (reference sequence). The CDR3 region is CSARRGRGPETQYF. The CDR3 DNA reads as TGCAGTGCTAGGAGGGGGCGGGGCCCAGAGACCCAGTACTTC.

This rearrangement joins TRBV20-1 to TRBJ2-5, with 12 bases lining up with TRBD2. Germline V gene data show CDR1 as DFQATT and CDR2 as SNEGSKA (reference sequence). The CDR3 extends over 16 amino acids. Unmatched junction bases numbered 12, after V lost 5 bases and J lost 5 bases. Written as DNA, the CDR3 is TGCAGTGCTGCAAACCTCGGACTAGCGGGACTGGAGACCCAGTACTTC. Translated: CSAANLGLAGLETQYF.

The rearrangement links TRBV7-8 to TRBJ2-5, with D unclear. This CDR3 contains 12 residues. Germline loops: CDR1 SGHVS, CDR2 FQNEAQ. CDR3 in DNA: TGTGCTGGATTTAACGCCGGGGAGACCCAGTACTTC. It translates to CAGFNAGETQYF.

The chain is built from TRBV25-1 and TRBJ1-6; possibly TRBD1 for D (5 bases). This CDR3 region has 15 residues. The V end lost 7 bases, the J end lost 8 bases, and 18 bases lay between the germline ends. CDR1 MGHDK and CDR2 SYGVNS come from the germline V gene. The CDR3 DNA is TGTGCCAGCACCGAAGGGGTGTGGAAAGATTCACCCCTCCACTTT. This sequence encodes CASTEGVWKDSPLHF.

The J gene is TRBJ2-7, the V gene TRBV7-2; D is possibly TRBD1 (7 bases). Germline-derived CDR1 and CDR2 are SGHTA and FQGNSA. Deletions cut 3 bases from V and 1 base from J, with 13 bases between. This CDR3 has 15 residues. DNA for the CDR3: TGTGCCAGCAGCTTCGGATCAGGGGGGTCCTACGAGCAGTACTTC. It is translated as CASSFGSGGSYEQYF.

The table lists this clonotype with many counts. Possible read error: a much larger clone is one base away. The DNA of the CDR3 is TGTGCCAGCGGCCCAGGACAGGGGCTGGCTGAAGCTTTCTTT. Translated: CASGPGQGLAEAFF. The J gene is TRBJ1-1, the V gene TRBV7-3; 9 bases fit TRBD1. The CDR3 totals 14 residues. Germline-derived CDR1 and CDR2 are SGHTA and FQGTGA. V lost 8 bases to trimming and J lost 6 bases; unmatched junction nucleotides: 10.

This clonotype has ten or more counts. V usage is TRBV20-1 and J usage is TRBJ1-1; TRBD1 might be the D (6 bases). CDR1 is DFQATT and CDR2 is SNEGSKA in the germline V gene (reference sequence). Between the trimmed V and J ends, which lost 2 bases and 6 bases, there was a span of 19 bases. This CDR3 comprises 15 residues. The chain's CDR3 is CSARRRDIGSAEAFF. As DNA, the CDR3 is TGCAGTGCTAGAAGAAGGGACATTGGGTCCGCTGAAGCTTTCTTT.

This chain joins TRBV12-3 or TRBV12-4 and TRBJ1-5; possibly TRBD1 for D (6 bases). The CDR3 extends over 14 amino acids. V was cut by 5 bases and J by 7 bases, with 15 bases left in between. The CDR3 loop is CASSEGVRGQPQHF. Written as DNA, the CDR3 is TGTGCCAGCAGTGAGGGGGTTCGGGGGCAGCCCCAGCATTTT.

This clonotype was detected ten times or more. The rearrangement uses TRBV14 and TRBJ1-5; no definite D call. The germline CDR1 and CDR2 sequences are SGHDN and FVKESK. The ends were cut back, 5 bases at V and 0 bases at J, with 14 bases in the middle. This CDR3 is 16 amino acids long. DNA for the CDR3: TGTGCCAGCAGCTACACACTCTGGGGTAGCAATCAGCCCCAGCATTTT. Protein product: CASSYTLWGSNQPQHF.

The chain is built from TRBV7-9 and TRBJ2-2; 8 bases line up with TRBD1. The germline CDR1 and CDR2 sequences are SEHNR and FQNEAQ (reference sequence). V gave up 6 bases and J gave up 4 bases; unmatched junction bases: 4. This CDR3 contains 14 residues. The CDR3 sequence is CASSLTGGTGELFF. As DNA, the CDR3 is TGTGCCAGCAGTCTTACAGGGGGCACCGGGGAGCTGTTTTTT.

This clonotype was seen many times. The CDR3 coding sequence is TGTGCCTGGAGTGGGACATGGACGGGGGCTTTCTTT. It translates to CAWSGTWTGAFF. V and J are TRBV30 and TRBJ1-1; TRBD1 might be the D (5 bases). The CDR3 length is 12 residues. V was pared by 1 base and J by 11 bases, with 14 bases between. Germline V lookup: CDR1 GTSNPN, CDR2 SVGIG (reference sequence).

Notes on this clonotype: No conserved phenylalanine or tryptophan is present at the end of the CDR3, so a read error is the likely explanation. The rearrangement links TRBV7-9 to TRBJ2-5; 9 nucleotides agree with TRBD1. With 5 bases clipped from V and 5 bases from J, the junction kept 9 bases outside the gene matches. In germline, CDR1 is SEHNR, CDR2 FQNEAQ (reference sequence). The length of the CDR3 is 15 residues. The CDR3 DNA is TGTGCCAGCAGCACATCCGGGACAGGGAGTGAGACCCAGTACTCC. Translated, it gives CASSTSGTGSETQYS.

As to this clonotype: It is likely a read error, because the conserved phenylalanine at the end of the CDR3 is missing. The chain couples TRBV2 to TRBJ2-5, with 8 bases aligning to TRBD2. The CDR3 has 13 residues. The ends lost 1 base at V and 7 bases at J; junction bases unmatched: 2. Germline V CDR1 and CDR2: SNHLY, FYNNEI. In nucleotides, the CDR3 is TGTGCCAGCAGTGAAGGCAGCGGGGGGACCCAGTACTCC. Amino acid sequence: CASSEGSGGTQYS.